This T cell receptor (beta chain) appears in the sequencing data of a study of control samples from healthy donors and cancer patients. After removal of 6 bases from V and 2 bases from J, the junction contained 6 bases not matched to a gene. CDR1 and CDR2 from the germline V gene are SNHLY and FYNNEI. This CDR3 region has 14 residues. Repertoires were generated with immunoSEQ multiplex PCR, while TCRdb's copy carries only in-frame clones and drops some. The sample records roughly 100,000 clones, roughly 80% being singletons. The sample comprised blood. This receptor was obtained from a woman between 45 and 65 years old in good health. The V call is TRBV2, the J call TRBJ2-7; 8 bases line up with TRBD1. This chain's CDR3 is CASRTGDKAYEQYF. The CDR3 nucleotides read TGTGCCAGCAGGACAGGGGACAAAGCCTACGAGCAGTACTTC.